What follows are 29 T cell receptor beta chains derived from one specimen sequenced in a study of shared clonotypes between healthy human individuals. The protocol was immunoSEQ multiplex PCR, while the TCRdb copy is restricted to in-frame clones and leaves out a portion. The sample has about 480,000 clones; about 80% are singletons. Sequenced: PBMCs. The source of these receptors is a woman in her thirties or forties in good health. Some clones in this sample may be carry-over from other donors' samples.

The chain carries TRBV30 and TRBJ2-5; possibly TRBD2 for D (5 bases). Germline assignment: CDR1 GTSNPN and CDR2 SVGIG (reference sequence). The CDR3 is 10 amino acids. V lost 5 bases to trimming and J lost 11 bases, with 12 bases between them. This CDR3 reads CAWGLIEQYF. In DNA form, the CDR3 reads TGTGCCTGGGGACTGATAGAGCAGTACTTC.

The genes are TRBV11-2 and TRBJ2-5; perhaps TRBD2 as D (6 bases). The V gene lost 5 bases and the J gene lost 11 bases, with 15 bases spanning the gap. Germline CDR1 is SGHAT and CDR2 is FQNNGV. The CDR3 extends over 12 amino acids. The CDR3 DNA reads as TGTGCCAGCAGCGCGGACGCTCGGGAGCAGTACTTC. Amino acid sequence: CASSADAREQYF.

The chain combines TRBV15 with TRBJ1-1; 7 positions match TRBD1. CDR3 length: 17 residues. CDR1 LNHNV and CDR2 YYDKDF come from the germline V gene (reference sequence). J gave up 3 bases and V 5 bases, and 15 bases lay outside the gene matches. The CDR3 coding sequence is TGTGCCACCAGCCGGGGGGACACAATAACAGGGGACACTGAAGCTTTCTTT. Its protein product is CATSRGDTITGDTEAFF.

The chain links TRBV5-4 to TRBJ2-7, with 12 bases identical to TRBD2. Germline V gene lookup returns CDR1 SGHNT and CDR2 YYREEE (reference sequence). The junction had 8 bases not matched to a gene; V was cut back by 1 base and J by 3 bases. The CDR3 is 17 residues long. CDR3 coding DNA: TGTGCCAGCAGCTTGTTTAGGACTAGCGGGATTAACTACGAGCAGTACTTC. Protein sequence: CASSLFRTSGINYEQYF.

The chain recombines TRBV18 with TRBJ1-2; no definite D call. V gave up 2 bases and J gave up 3 bases, with 13 bases separating them. The germline V gene encodes CDR1 KGHSH and CDR2 LQKENI. The CDR3 runs 15 residues. CDR3 loop: CASSPSAKDDYGYTF. The CDR3 region has the DNA TGTGCCAGCTCACCATCCGCCAAGGATGACTATGGCTACACCTTC.

The chain uses TRBV30 and TRBJ2-5; D uncertain. The CDR3 is 12 amino acids. Germline V lookup: CDR1 GTSNPN, CDR2 SVGIG (reference sequence). The germline V and J ends were trimmed by 3 bases and 3 bases, with 8 bases remaining between them. CDR3 protein: CAWSPEKETQYF. The DNA for the CDR3 is TGTGCCTGGAGCCCAGAGAAAGAGACCCAGTACTTC.

This clone was counted a few times. As DNA, the CDR3 is TGTGCCTGGAGCAGACAGGGCCCCTATGGCTACACCTTC. Amino acids: CAWSRQGPYGYTF. This rearrangement joins TRBV30 to TRBJ1-2, with 7 bases matching TRBD1. Germline CDR1 and CDR2: GTSNPN and SVGIG (reference sequence). This CDR3 has 13 amino acids. The V gene end was trimmed by 3 bases and the J gene end by 4 bases; junction bases not matched to a gene: 5.

The chain joins TRBV9 to TRBJ2-7, with 10 bases matching TRBD2. Germline V lookup: CDR1 SGDLS, CDR2 YYNGEE. There are 15 residues in the CDR3. Losses at the gene ends were 0 bases for V and 3 bases for J; bases not matched to a gene: 3. CDR3 coding DNA: TGTGCCAGCAGCGTAGGGGTAGCGGGAGGCTACGAGCAGTACTTC. This codes for CASSVGVAGGYEQYF.

Of note for this clone: Other nucleotide sequences in the sample specify the same CDR3. This chain connects TRBV27 to TRBJ1-5, with unresolved D. The CDR3 runs 15 residues. The germline V gene has CDR1 MNHEY and CDR2 SMNVEV (reference sequence). V was shortened by 0 bases and J by 1 base, with 7 bases between the two germline ends. Here the CDR3 DNA reads TGTGCCAGCAGTTTATCAGGGCAGAGCAATCAGCCCCAGCATTTT. It translates to CASSLSGQSNQPQHF.

The chain recombines TRBV4-1 with TRBJ2-1; 13 bases map to TRBD2. The CDR3 spans 18 residues. The V and J ends lost 3 bases and 7 bases, in that order; junction bases with no gene match: 12. Per germline, CDR1 MGHRA and CDR2 YSYEKL. As DNA, the CDR3 is TGCGCCAGCAGCCATTTGAAAGGACTAGCGGGAGCAATGAATGAGCAGTTCTTC. Translated, it gives CASSHLKGLAGAMNEQFF.

This clone was observed once. V usage is TRBV10-3 and J usage is TRBJ2-2; TRBD1 matches 9 bases. This CDR3 comprises 15 residues. The V gene's germline CDR1 is ENHRY and CDR2 SYGVKD. The trim removed 6 bases at V and 6 bases at J, leaving 8 bases unmatched. CDR3 residues: CAISSQGALAGELFF. CDR3 coding DNA: TGTGCCATCAGCTCACAGGGGGCGTTGGCCGGGGAGCTGTTTTTT.

The J gene is TRBJ1-4, the V gene TRBV18; D remains unclear. The CDR3 runs to 16 residues. Germline CDR1 is KGHSH and CDR2 is LQKENI. V dropped 3 bases and J dropped 0 bases, with 11 bases sitting between them. The CDR3 DNA follows: TGTGCCAGCTCACCGGTGGGTTCTGCAACTAATGAAAAACTGTTTTTT. Translation gives CASSPVGSATNEKLFF.

This clone is medium-sized by share. Other DNA sequences of this sample code for an identical CDR3. This chain connects TRBV4-2 to TRBJ2-2, with a weak D call TRBD2 (6 bases). V lost 0 bases to trimming and J lost 5 bases, with 10 bases between them. The germline CDR1 and CDR2 sequences are LGHNA and YNFKEQ. This CDR3 is 15 amino acids long. CDR3 sequence: CASSQDHGSTGELFF. The CDR3 DNA reads TGTGCCAGCAGCCAAGATCACGGGAGTACCGGGGAGCTGTTTTTT.

Notes on this clone: One junction end does not reproduce the germline sequence, and a read error may be involved. Other DNA sequences in the same sample also yield this CDR3. The chain uses TRBV27 and TRBJ1-1; unclear D gene. The CDR3 runs 14 residues. From germline, CDR1 is MNHEY and CDR2 SMNVEV (reference sequence). CDR3 nucleotides: TGTGCCAGCAGTTTATCGGCCCGATCGGGTGAAGCCTTCTTT. Residues: CASSLSARSGEAFF.

This clone was recorded once. This chain uses TRBV28 with TRBJ2-7; D unresolved. The CDR3 consists of 16 residues. The germline V and J ends were trimmed by 3 bases and 0 bases, with 15 bases remaining between them. Germline assignment: CDR1 MDHEN and CDR2 SYDVKM. For the CDR3, the DNA is TGTGCCAGCAGTTTTAGGAAAAGGTACGGCTCCTACGAGCAGTACTTC. Protein product: CASSFRKRYGSYEQYF.

This clone was found many times. This chain joins TRBV6-6 and TRBJ2-6; no definite D call. Per the germline V gene, CDR1 is MNHNY and CDR2 is SVGAGI (reference sequence). Trimming removed 6 bases from V and 0 bases from J, with 9 bases in between. The CDR3 is 15 amino acids. The CDR3 reads CASSWADSGANVLTF. In DNA, the CDR3 is TGTGCCAGCAGCTGGGCCGACTCTGGGGCCAACGTCCTGACTTTC.

The chain couples TRBV5-1 to TRBJ1-1, with D possibly being TRBD1 (5 bases). The V and J ends lost 7 bases and 0 bases respectively, with 13 bases between them. Germline V gives CDR1 SGHRS, CDR2 YFSETQ. The CDR3 has 14 amino acids. As DNA, the CDR3 is TGCGCCAGCTATCAGACAGAGATGAACACTGAAGCTTTCTTT. It is translated as CASYQTEMNTEAFF.

The genes are TRBV10-3 and TRBJ1-1; no clear D gene. In germline, CDR1 is ENHRY, CDR2 SYGVKD. CDR3 length: 13 residues. The V end lost 2 bases, the J end lost 2 bases, and 6 bases lay between the germline ends. CDR3 residues: CAISETDNTEAFF. CDR3 nucleotides: TGTGCCATCAGTGAGACAGATAACACTGAAGCTTTCTTT.

The chain has TRBV9 and TRBJ2-5, with 7 bases fitting TRBD2. The CDR3 is made up of 16 amino acids. In germline, CDR1 is SGDLS, CDR2 YYNGEE. V shed 4 bases and J 5 bases; nucleotides not matched to a gene: 14. The CDR3 DNA follows: TGTGCCAGCAGCCGGGGGAGGGCGAGGGTAGTTGAGACCCAGTACTTC. Translation: CASSRGRARVVETQYF.

The rearrangement joins TRBV4-3 to TRBJ2-7, with unresolved D. There are 17 residues in the CDR3. V was cut by 0 bases and J by 0 bases, with 15 bases left in between. The germline gives CDR1 LGHNA, CDR2 YSLEER. The CDR3 coding sequence is TGCGCCAGCAGCCAAGAGGTGGAGAGCGTTACCTCCTACGAGCAGTACTTC. Amino acids: CASSQEVESVTSYEQYF.

This clone was recorded a few times. The rearrangement uses TRBV9 and TRBJ1-1; D ambiguous. Germline V gene lookup returns CDR1 SGDLS and CDR2 YYNGEE. CDR3 size: 13 residues. Trimming stripped 2 bases from V and 1 base from J, with 6 bases between. The CDR3 region is CASSVSPNTEAFF. In nucleotides, the CDR3 is TGTGCCAGCAGCGTCTCCCCGAACACTGAAGCTTTCTTT.

The rearrangement links TRBV27 to TRBJ1-5; D possibly corresponds to TRBD1 (5 bases). The CDR3 extends over 16 amino acids. Trimming took 5 bases from V and 0 from J, leaving 14 bases between them. In germline, CDR1 is MNHEY, CDR2 SMNVEV (reference sequence). CDR3 nucleotide sequence: TGTGCCAGCAGTAAACTTACAGGTTATAGCAATCAGCCCCAGCATTTT. This gives the protein CASSKLTGYSNQPQHF.

The chain carries TRBV5-5 and TRBJ2-1; 10 nucleotides line up with TRBD2. Germline V gene sequence: CDR1 SGHKS, CDR2 YYEKEE (reference sequence). The CDR3 consists of 15 residues. V trimming: 1 base; J trimming: 8 bases; junction bases outside the gene matches: 6. CDR3 amino acids: CASSLLAGEWYEQFF. CDR3 sequence (DNA): TGTGCCAGCAGCTTGCTAGCGGGAGAATGGTATGAGCAGTTCTTC.

This chain joins TRBV7-9 and TRBJ2-3; TRBD2 aligns across 9 bases. Looked up from germline, CDR1 is SEHNR and CDR2 is FQNEAQ (reference sequence). There are 15 residues in the CDR3. V lost 3 bases and J lost 5; bases outside the gene matches: 6. The CDR3 DNA follows: TGTGCCAGCAGCTTCGCAGCGGGGGGCCAAGATACGCAGTATTTT. Amino acid sequence: CASSFAAGGQDTQYF.

This chain connects TRBV30 to TRBJ2-5, with unresolved D. This CDR3 contains 15 residues. Germline V lookup: CDR1 GTSNPN, CDR2 SVGIG (reference sequence). V was shortened by 0 bases and J by 7 bases, with 18 bases between the two germline ends. The DNA for the CDR3 is TGTGCCTGGAGTGTACCAAGGTTAGGGCCAGGGACCCAGTACTTC. It translates to CAWSVPRLGPGTQYF.

A word on this clone: At the DNA level, this CDR3 is encoded by other sequences in the same sample as well. This chain joins TRBV18 and TRBJ2-7; no reliable D call. Per the germline V gene, CDR1 is KGHSH and CDR2 is LQKENI. This CDR3 spans 13 amino acids. V lost 1 base, J lost 2 bases, and 6 bases lay in between. The CDR3 here is CASSPLGPYEQYF. DNA for the CDR3: TGTGCCAGCTCACCACTCGGCCCCTACGAGCAGTACTTC.

This chain connects TRBV9 to TRBJ2-1, with 7 bases aligning to TRBD1. Trimming took 2 bases from V and 3 from J; bases not matched to a gene: 5. The CDR3 length is 15 residues. Germline assignment: CDR1 SGDLS and CDR2 YYNGEE. For the CDR3, the DNA is TGTGCCAGCAGCGTCGGACAGGATTTCTACAATGAGCAGTTCTTC. The encoded protein is CASSVGQDFYNEQFF.

This clone was seen only a few times. The rearrangement links TRBV6-4 to TRBJ1-4; weak D call: TRBD1 (5 bases). This CDR3 region has 15 residues. Germline CDR1 MRHNA, CDR2 SNTAGT. Trimming cost V 3 bases and J 5 bases, with 13 bases left between them. Here the CDR3 reads CASSEVPGSNEKLFF. The DNA of the CDR3 is TGTGCCAGCAGTGAGGTGCCAGGGTCCAATGAAAAACTGTTTTTT.

The chain is built from TRBV19 and TRBJ2-3, with 8 nucleotides matching TRBD2. V dropped 5 bases and J dropped 4; count of bases not matched to a gene: 5. Germline V gene lookup returns CDR1 LNHDA and CDR2 SQIVND (reference sequence). This CDR3 has 14 residues. Here the CDR3 reads CASSSASGSDTQYF. For the CDR3, the DNA is TGTGCCAGTAGTTCAGCTAGCGGGTCAGATACGCAGTATTTT.